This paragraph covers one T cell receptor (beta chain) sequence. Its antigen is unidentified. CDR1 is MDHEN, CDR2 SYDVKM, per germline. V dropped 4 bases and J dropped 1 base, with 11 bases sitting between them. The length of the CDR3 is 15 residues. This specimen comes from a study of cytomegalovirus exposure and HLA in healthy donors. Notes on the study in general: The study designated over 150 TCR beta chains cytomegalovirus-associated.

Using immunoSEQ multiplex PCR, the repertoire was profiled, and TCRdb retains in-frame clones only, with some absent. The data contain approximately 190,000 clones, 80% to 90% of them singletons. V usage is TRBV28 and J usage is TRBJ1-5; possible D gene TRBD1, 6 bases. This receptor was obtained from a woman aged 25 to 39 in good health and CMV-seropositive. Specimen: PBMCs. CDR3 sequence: CASSSSGTSNQPQHF. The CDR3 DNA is TGTGCCAGCAGTTCATCCGGGACAAGCAATCAGCCCCAGCATTTT.